The source of this TCR beta chain is a study of blood T cell repertoires in COVID-19 (dated by TCRdb to about 2020). For the wider study: Collaborator samples came from the United States, Italy and Spain and covered acute and convalescent phases of COVID-19. The material from the prospective study consisted of cDNA or gDNA derived from T cells, B-cell-depleted T cells, or PBMCs. Deeply sampled blood TCRbeta repertoires from subjects exposed to, actively infected with, or recovered from COVID-19 were included in the dataset. The repertoires were made available in a free public database intended to serve as a resource for research on the immune response to SARS-CoV-2. Samples were obtained from the ongoing ImmuneRACE study (first 160 participants) and from some 1,200 subjects provided by 6 global collaborators. Sample metadata almost always included a de-identified subject ID, COVID-19 status, age in years and sex. Where available, HLA class I and class II types were obtained from metadata supplied by the sample provider rather than from assay-based typing. Overall study results and their limits: How much clinical and demographic metadata was included differed by source and by participant, and the metadata was provided uncurated.

For CDR1 and CDR2, the germline V gene lists SGHTA and FQGNSA. The CDR3 runs 16 amino acids, cysteine and phenylalanine included. The entry retains the CDR3 DNA only, 48 bases that are in frame from base 1. The junction carries 27 bases between V and J, which are trimmed by 10 bases and 7 bases respectively. At one collaborating source in Seattle, patients were enrolled during active infection and were followed longitudinally through the course of disease. The collaborating institutions used their own protocols to collect whole blood in K2EDTA tubes. For TCRbeta analysis, collaborators shipped samples as frozen whole blood, isolated PBMCs, or DNA extracted from either of those sample types. Details on this clone: The antigen it recognizes is unknown. Base qualities are not provided; no much larger clone lies one nucleotide away.

TCRbeta CDR3 regions were amplified from genomic DNA using the immunoSEQ Assay, a bias-controlled multiplex PCR. The paper's processing steps were these. The number of nucleated cells in each sample was estimated by amplification of reference gene primers within the assay. Sequence reads were collapsed and filtered to measure the absolute abundance of every unique TCRbeta CDR3 rearrangement. For each sample, productive Simpson clonality was calculated as the square root of Simpson's diversity index across productive rearrangements. In TCRdb, the immuneACCESS table is reduced to in-frame sequences with V and J assigned. These tables do not hold every clone; where another copy was compared, an unresolved V gene accounts for under half, and the others remain unexplained. The V and J calls and clone size come from that table; D and trimming were worked out from the DNA. The sample table contains 150,000 to 200,000 clones; only one count was recorded for roughly 87% of them. Of the sample, 6.5% to 8.5% is held by the ten largest clones.

Here the chain combines TRBV7-2 and TRBJ2-3; the D gene is possibly TRBD2, with 6 bases matching. What was sequenced was peripheral blood. The clonotype comes from a woman aged 70 to 79 with COVID-19, enrolled during active disease. CDR3 reads: CATSRGSGKGLNTQYF. At the DNA level, the sequence is TGTGCCACTTCAAGGGGTAGCGGAAAGGGTCTGAATACGCAGTATTTT.